The 18 T cell receptor beta chains listed next were all sequenced from one sample in a study of Ad26.COV2.S vaccination and SARS-CoV-2 variants (dated by TCRdb to the early 2020s). The treatment or condition label here, explained by the study, means: approximately 18 received Ad26.COV2.S at low or high dose, single or two shots; several received placebo; per-sample allocation not given. Repertoires of vaccine and placebo recipients were sequenced from samples taken on day 63 after the first injection. Library preparation was by the immunoSEQ multiplex PCR assay. TCRdb stores this immuneACCESS table with in-frame sequences only. Part of the clones is absent; in the studies checked, under half of the shortfall reflects unresolved V genes, and no reason is known for the rest. A total of about 680,000 clones appear in this sample, around 92% of them only once. The ten top clones hold roughly 1.5% of the sample.

The sequenced sample was peripheral blood, obtained in a trial of Ad26.COV2.S vaccine versus placebo. These receptors were collected from a person between 18 and 65 years old who received the Ad26.COV2.S COVID-19 vaccine or a placebo.

J is TRBJ2-3 and V is TRBV27, with D perhaps matching TRBD2 (6 bases). CDR1 and CDR2 from the germline V gene are MNHEY and SMNVEV (reference sequence). V was shortened by 6 bases and J by 2 bases, with 21 bases between the two germline ends. The CDR3 covers 17 residues. CDR3 sequence reads: CASRPIRLVWATDTQYF. The CDR3 region has the DNA TGTGCCAGCAGACCGATTCGACTAGTGTGGGCCACAGATACGCAGTATTTT.

The rearrangement links TRBV2 to TRBJ2-2; 9 nucleotides align to TRBD2. The CDR3 has 16 residues. The trim removed 6 bases at V and 5 bases at J, leaving 10 bases unmatched. Germline values: CDR1 SNHLY, CDR2 FYNNEI. Here the CDR3 DNA reads TGTGCCAGCAGACCCTTAGCGGGGGCCTCGACCGGGGAGCTGTTTTTT. It yields the protein CASRPLAGASTGELFF.

The chain joins TRBV27 to TRBJ1-5, with D possibly being TRBD1 (6 bases). V lost 1 base and J lost 1, with 8 bases in between. CDR1 and CDR2 from the germline V gene are MNHEY and SMNVEV (reference sequence). The CDR3 has 15 amino acids. CDR3 residues: CASSLLGGSNQPQHF. CDR3 in DNA: TGTGCCAGCAGTTTATTAGGGGGAAGCAATCAGCCCCAGCATTTT.

CDR3 protein: CASSWDRSGYEQYF. The CDR3 nucleotides read TGTGCCAGCAGTTGGGACAGGTCGGGGTACGAGCAGTACTTC. The chain joins TRBV27 to TRBJ2-7; TRBD1 matches 8 bases. V lost 4 bases and J lost 4; bases outside the gene matches: 6. Germline V lookup: CDR1 MNHEY, CDR2 SMNVEV (reference sequence). CDR3 length: 14 residues.

The chain recombines TRBV18 with TRBJ1-2; D is unresolved. The CDR3 spans 13 residues. V shed 1 base and J shed 6 bases, with 9 bases lying between them. The germline CDR1 and CDR2 sequences are KGHSH and LQKENI. CDR3 coding DNA: TGTGCCAGCTCACCACGGCAGGAGGATGGCTACACCTTC. Its protein product is CASSPRQEDGYTF.

V is TRBV6-5 and J is TRBJ2-5; D gene unclear. The CDR3 covers 15 residues. CDR1 and CDR2 from the germline V gene are MNHEY and SVGAGI. Trimming shortened V by 5 bases and J by 5 bases, and 18 bases separated the two germline ends. The CDR3 loop is CASSPTLGFRETQYF. The CDR3 bases are TGTGCCAGCAGTCCTACATTGGGTTTCCGTGAGACCCAGTACTTC.

The chain uses TRBV12-3 or TRBV12-4 and TRBJ1-1; no definite D call. Trimming removed 1 base at V and 10 bases at J, with 10 bases between. The CDR3 spans 12 residues. The CDR3 DNA reads TGTGCCAGCAGTTTAGGACCCCAAGGAGCTTTCTTT. It codes for CASSLGPQGAFF.

The chain uses TRBV30 and TRBJ2-7; D ambiguous. Germline V gives CDR1 GTSNPN, CDR2 SVGIG (reference sequence). Between the trimmed V and J ends, which lost 0 bases and 4 bases, there was a span of 7 bases. This CDR3 is built from 12 residues. The CDR3 is CAWSVFEYEQYF. Here the CDR3 DNA reads TGTGCCTGGAGTGTTTTCGAGTACGAGCAGTACTTC.

The CDR3 nucleotides are TGTGCCACTTCTCGGGGGTGGAACACTGAAGCTTTCTTT. Its translation: CATSRGWNTEAFF. This rearrangement joins TRBV19 to TRBJ1-1, with TRBD1 as a possible D gene (5 bases). V was trimmed by 10 bases and J by 1 base, leaving 13 bases between them. CDR3 length: 13 amino acids. Looked up from germline, CDR1 is LNHDA and CDR2 is SQIVND (reference sequence).

This sequence joins TRBV19 and TRBJ2-2; D unresolved. This CDR3 has 13 amino acids. V shed 1 base and J shed 8 bases, with 8 bases lying between them. Germline lookup yields CDR1 LNHDA and CDR2 SQIVND (reference sequence). This CDR3 reads CASSIGTSGELFF. The CDR3 region has the DNA TGTGCCAGTAGTATAGGAACAAGTGGGGAGCTGTTTTTT. Full variable domain (missing parts from reference TRBV19 and TRBJ2-2): DGGITQSPKYLFRKEGQNVTLSCEQNLNHDAMYWYRQDPGQGLRLIYYSQIVNDFQKGDIAEGYSVSREKKESFPLTVTSAQKNPTAFYLCASSIGTSGELFFGEGSRLTVL.

V gene TRBV19 combines with J gene TRBJ2-7; 11 nucleotides match TRBD1. The V and J ends lost 2 bases and 2 bases, in that order; junction bases with no gene match: 5. The CDR3 is 16 amino acids. The germline gives CDR1 LNHDA, CDR2 SQIVND (reference sequence). In DNA form, the CDR3 reads TGTGCCAGTAGTATACAGGCGGGACAGGGGGCCTACGAGCAGTACTTC. Translated: CASSIQAGQGAYEQYF.

The chain carries TRBV25-1 and TRBJ1-4; D is ambiguous. CDR3 length: 12 amino acids. The V gene lost 4 bases and the J gene lost 4 bases, with 4 bases spanning the gap. Germline lookup yields CDR1 MGHDK and CDR2 SYGVNS. The chain's CDR3 is CASSGNNEKLFF. The CDR3, as DNA: TGTGCCAGCAGTGGGAATAATGAAAAACTGTTTTTT.

The chain has TRBV12-2 and TRBJ2-7; TRBD1 is the table's D call and was not checked against the DNA. TRBV12-2 is given as a pseudogene. The CDR3 runs 15 residues. The CDR3 loop is CASRFPGAPSYEQYF. DNA for the CDR3: TGTGCAAGTCGCTTTCCAGGGGCGCCTTCCTACGAGCAGTACTTC.

V gene TRBV19 combines with J gene TRBJ2-1; TRBD1 matches 10 bases. CDR3 length: 14 residues. The germline V gene encodes CDR1 LNHDA and CDR2 SQIVND (reference sequence). Losses at the gene ends were 6 bases for V and 8 bases for J; bases not matched to a gene: 7. The CDR3 bases are TGTGCCAGTAGAATCACCGACAGGGGGCATGAGCAGTTCTTC. Its translation is CASRITDRGHEQFF. Supplemented by reference TRBV19 and TRBJ2-1, the full variable domain reads DGGITQSPKYLFRKEGQNVTLSCEQNLNHDAMYWYRQDPGQGLRLIYYSQIVNDFQKGDIAEGYSVSREKKESFPLTVTSAQKNPTAFYLCASRITDRGHEQFFGPGTRLTVL.

This sequence joins TRBV19 and TRBJ1-2; TRBD1 is a possible D gene (5 bases). CDR1 and CDR2 (germline): LNHDA, SQIVND (reference sequence). V was cut by 1 base and J by 4 bases, with 10 bases left in between. The CDR3 sequence is 14 residues long. The CDR3 DNA sequence: TGTGCCAGTAGTATAGCCCAGGGTGCCTATGGCTACACCTTC. Translating it yields CASSIAQGAYGYTF.

The chain carries TRBV24-1 and TRBJ2-3; TRBD2 aligns across 11 bases. Unmatched junction bases numbered 10, after V lost 4 bases and J lost 2 bases. The CDR3 covers 18 residues. CDR1 and CDR2 (germline): KGHDR, SFDVKD. The CDR3 region is CATSDLSPTSGNTDTQYF. The CDR3 DNA sequence: TGTGCCACCAGTGACCTCTCCCCGACTAGCGGGAACACAGATACGCAGTATTTT.

The rearrangement uses TRBV10-3 and TRBJ2-2; D might be TRBD1 or TRBD2, each matching 5 bases. The length of the CDR3 is 15 residues. Trimming removed 4 bases at V and 1 base at J, with 10 bases between. Germline loops: CDR1 ENHRY, CDR2 SYGVKD. CDR3 residues: CAISVGDGNTGELFF. The CDR3 nucleotides are TGTGCCATCAGTGTGGGGGACGGGAACACCGGGGAGCTGTTTTTT.

The chain combines TRBV24-1 with TRBJ1-2, with 10 bases aligning to TRBD1. This CDR3 spans 16 amino acids. CDR1 and CDR2 from the germline V gene are KGHDR and SFDVKD. V was pared by 5 bases and J by 3 bases, with 8 bases of the junction left unmatched. This CDR3 reads CATSGKIGQGDYGYTF. The CDR3 nucleotides are TGTGCCACCAGTGGCAAAATCGGACAGGGGGACTATGGCTACACCTTC.